A selection of T cell receptor beta chains follows, all from one sample in a study. TCRdb recomputed calls from the 5' RACE reads with MiXCR, one row per CDR3 protein. The sample consists of fewer than 40,000 distinct CDR3 sequences, 24% of them appearing once. The sample consisted of memory CD4+ T cells sorted from blood. The origin of the receptors is a female donor with breast cancer. CDR3s include the opening cysteine and the closing phenylalanine or tryptophan. Fields, in order: clone size, D gene, V gene, J gene, CDR3 DNA, CDR3 protein. D genes are given only for firm matches. The size of a clone is reported for some rows only, either as once, few or many, or as a class for expanded clones.

>medium-sized|TRBD2|TRBV4-1|TRBJ2-3
TGCGCCAGCAGCTACACTAGCGGAGATACGCAGTATTTT
CASSYTSGDTQYF
>.|TRBD2|TRBV12-3/TRBV12-4|TRBJ2-1
TGTGCCAGCAGTGGAGCGGGGGGCTCCCATGAGCAGTTCTTC
CASSGAGGSHEQFF
>.|.|TRBV6-5|TRBJ2-2
TGTGCCAGCAGTTACTTCAATCCTAGGAACACCGGGGAGCTGTTTTTT
CASSYFNPRNTGELFF
>few|.|TRBV20-1|TRBJ2-7
TGCAGTGCTAACGGGGACGTTACCTACGAGCAGTACTTC
CSANGDVTYEQYF
>.|.|TRBV24-1|TRBJ2-2
TGTGCCACCAGTGGGAGGGCGCTGGACGGGGAGCTGTTTTTT
CATSGRALDGELFF
>few|.|TRBV7-2|TRBJ2-3
TGTGCCAGCAGCTTACATGTCAGGAGATATTCAGATACGCAGTATTTT
CASSLHVRRYSDTQYF
>few|TRBD1|TRBV12-3/TRBV12-4|TRBJ2-5
TGTGCCAGCAGTCGACAGGGGGCAGCTGGTGAGACCCAGTACTTC
CASSRQGAAGETQYF
>.|TRBD1|TRBV6-1|TRBJ2-7
TGTGCCAGCAACCTCCGGGACAGCTACGAGCAGTACTTC
CASNLRDSYEQYF
>many|TRBD2|TRBV20-1|TRBJ2-7
TGCAGTGCTAGCCGACTAGCGGGAGCTTCGTACGAGCAGTACTTC
CSASRLAGASYEQYF
>many|.|TRBV4-1|TRBJ2-2
TGCGCCAGCAGCTGGGACTCCTGGAACACCGGGGAGCTGTTTTTT
CASSWDSWNTGELFF
>few|.|TRBV4-3|TRBJ2-7
TGCGCCAGCAGCCAAGATAGGGGGTCCTACGAGCAGTACTTC
CASSQDRGSYEQYF
>.|TRBD2|TRBV7-8|TRBJ2-1
TGTGCCAGCAGCACCGACTTAGCGGGAGGCTCCTACAATGAGCAGTTCTTC
CASSTDLAGGSYNEQFF
>.|.|TRBV3-1|TRBJ1-1
TGTGCCAGCAGCCAAGATTTGGAGGGCACTGAAGCTTTCTTT
CASSQDLEGTEAFF
>many|TRBD1|TRBV27|TRBJ2-1
TGTGCCAGCAGTTGGAGGGGACAGGGGGCATACAATGAGCAGTTCTTC
CASSWRGQGAYNEQFF
>few|.|TRBV4-3|TRBJ1-3
TGCGCCAGCAGCCTGGACGGGAACTCTGGAAACACCATATATTTT
CASSLDGNSGNTIYF
>many|.|TRBV6-2/TRBV6-3|TRBJ1-5
TGTGCCAGCAGTTACTCGCCTTATAGCAATCAGCCCCAGCATTTT
CASSYSPYSNQPQHF
>many|.|TRBV4-2|TRBJ2-1
TGTGCCAGCAGCCGCCTAAGGGGGAATGAGCAGTTCTTC
CASSRLRGNEQFF
>many|.|TRBV6-5|TRBJ1-3
TGTGCCAGCAGTTACGACAGCTCTGGAAACACCATATATTTT
CASSYDSSGNTIYF
>.|.|TRBV3-1|TRBJ2-1
TGTGCCAGCAGCCAAGGAGCAGGTGGATTCTTC
CASSQGAGGFF
>.|TRBD2|TRBV24-1|TRBJ2-7
TGTGCCACCAGTGGCCGACTAGCGGACACCTACGAGCAGTACTTC
CATSGRLADTYEQYF
>.|.|TRBV5-1|TRBJ2-7
TGCGCCAGCAGCGTACGCGGAGGGGGCGCCTACGAGCAGTACTTC
CASSVRGGGAYEQYF
>few|.|TRBV12-3/TRBV12-4|TRBJ1-4
TGTGCCAGCAGGACAGTTGGGACAACTAATGAAAAACTGTTTTTT
CASRTVGTTNEKLFF
>many|.|TRBV4-1|TRBJ2-5
TGCGCCAGCAGCCCTACCAGGGGTAGGGTGGCCCAGTACTTC
CASSPTRGRVAQYF
>.|TRBD1|TRBV9|TRBJ2-7
TGTGCCAGCAGCGTAGATTACAGGGGCCGAAAGCAGTACTTC
CASSVDYRGRKQYF
>few|.|TRBV4-1|TRBJ2-7
TGCGCCAGCAGCCAAGTTGACCGCTCGGAGCAGTACTTC
CASSQVDRSEQYF
>many|TRBD2|TRBV6-5|TRBJ2-1
TGTGCCAGCAGTTACTCGACTAGCGGGACCTACAATGAGCAGTTCTTC
CASSYSTSGTYNEQFF
>few|TRBD1|TRBV5-1|TRBJ1-2
TGCGCCAGCAAACGGAACAGGGGAATGTATGGCTACACCTTC
CASKRNRGMYGYTF
>.|.|TRBV13|TRBJ2-2
TGTGCCAGCAGCTTGGGGGTCTCAGACACCGGGGAGCTGTTTTTT
CASSLGVSDTGELFF
>medium-sized|TRBD1|TRBV4-2|TRBJ2-3
TGTGCCAGCAGCCAAGAAGGGACAGGGGGGAGCACAGATACGCAGTATTTT
CASSQEGTGGSTDTQYF
>.|TRBD2|TRBV27|TRBJ2-2
TGTGCCAGCAAGGGGACTAGCGGGGGGCTGTTTTTT
CASKGTSGGLFF
>many|TRBD2|TRBV4-2|TRBJ2-1
TGTGCCAGCAGCCAACCTGTTTTTAGCGGGAGGACAGGCAATGAGCAGTTCTTC
CASSQPVFSGRTGNEQFF
>.|.|TRBV4-3|TRBJ1-5
TGCGCCAGCAGCCCCACCCGGGGATTCAATCAGCCCCAGCATTTT
CASSPTRGFNQPQHF
>.|.|TRBV27|TRBJ2-7
TGTGCCAGCAGTTTATCGGGGGTACTAGATAGGTACGAGCAGTACTTC
CASSLSGVLDRYEQYF
>.|.|TRBV3-1|TRBJ2-2
TGTGCCAGCAGCCAAGATCGGGGAACCGGGGAGCTGTTTTTT
CASSQDRGTGELFF